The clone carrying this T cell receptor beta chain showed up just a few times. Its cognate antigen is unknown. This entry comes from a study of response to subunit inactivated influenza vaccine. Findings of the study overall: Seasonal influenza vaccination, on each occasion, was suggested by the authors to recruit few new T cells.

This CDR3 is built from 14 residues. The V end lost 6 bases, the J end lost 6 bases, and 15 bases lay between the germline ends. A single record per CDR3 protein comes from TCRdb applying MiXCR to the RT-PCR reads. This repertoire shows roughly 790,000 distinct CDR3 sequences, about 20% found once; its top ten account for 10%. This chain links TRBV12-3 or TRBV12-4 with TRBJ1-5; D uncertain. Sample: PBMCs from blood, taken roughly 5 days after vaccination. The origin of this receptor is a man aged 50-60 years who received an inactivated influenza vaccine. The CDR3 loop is CASRTDLRSQPQHF. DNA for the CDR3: TGTGCCAGCAGAACGGACCTACGGAGTCAGCCCCAGCATTTT.